The 23 T cell receptor beta chains below all came from one sample that was sequenced in a study of blood T cell repertoires in COVID-19. The assay was immunoSEQ multiplex PCR, and TCRdb's table has in-frame clones only and misses some. This sample has approximately 160,000 clones; around four fifths occur once, and the top ten carry 2.5% to 3%. Sequenced material: peripheral blood. Source of these receptors: a woman in her sixties with acute or convalescent COVID-19.

V and J are TRBV6-5 and TRBJ2-1, with 13 bases identical to TRBD2. The CDR3 covers 14 residues. Trimming took 5 bases from V and 15 from J; bases not matched to a gene: 10. Germline V gives CDR1 MNHEY, CDR2 SVGAGI. CDR3 nucleotides: TGTGCCAGCAGTAAGACTAGCGGGGGGACATTCCCGTTCTTC. It is translated as CASSKTSGGTFPFF.

Only one count was recorded for this clone. The chain employs TRBV6-6 and TRBJ1-1; TRBD1 is a possible D gene (5 bases). The CDR3 runs 15 residues. V gave up 7 bases and J gave up 7 bases, with 22 bases separating them. Looked up from germline, CDR1 is MNHNY and CDR2 is SVGAGI (reference sequence). The CDR3 nucleotides read TGTGCCAGCATTCTGACGGACACAGTCATTATTGAAGCTTTCTTT. The encoded protein is CASILTDTVIIEAFF.

This chain uses TRBV27 with TRBJ2-3; possible D gene TRBD2, 5 bases. Germline CDR1 MNHEY, CDR2 SMNVEV (reference sequence). This CDR3 has 14 amino acids. The V end lost 5 bases, the J end lost 2 bases, and 11 bases lay between the germline ends. Written as DNA, the CDR3 is TGTGCCAGCAGTACTGAGCGGTACACAGATACGCAGTATTTT. Protein product: CASSTERYTDTQYF.

The chain links TRBV2 to TRBJ2-1, with D maybe TRBD2 (5 bases). The germline CDR1 and CDR2 sequences are SNHLY and FYNNEI. The germline V and J ends were trimmed by 4 bases and 3 bases, with 13 bases remaining between them. The CDR3 runs 15 residues. CDR3 residues: CASSGETSIYNEQFF. For the CDR3, the DNA is TGTGCCAGCAGTGGGGAGACATCGATCTACAATGAGCAGTTCTTC. The variable domain in full, completed from reference TRBV2 and TRBJ2-1, reads EPEVTQTPSHQVTQMGQEVILRCVPISNHLYFYWYRQILGQKVEFLVSFYNNEISEKSEIFDDQFSVERPDGSNFTLKIRSTKLEDSAMYFCASSGETSIYNEQFFGPGTRLTVL.

V and J are TRBV9 and TRBJ2-3, with 10 bases fitting TRBD2. Trimming at V came to 4 bases and at J to 0 bases, leaving 2 bases not matched to a gene. Germline V lookup: CDR1 SGDLS, CDR2 YYNGEE. The CDR3 extends over 15 amino acids. This CDR3 is CASSRLAGSTDTQYF. In nucleotides, the CDR3 is TGTGCCAGCAGCCGACTAGCGGGTAGCACAGATACGCAGTATTTT.

This chain links TRBV5-1 with TRBJ2-1; 7 nucleotides line up with TRBD1. This CDR3 has 15 amino acids. Germline CDR1 is SGHRS and CDR2 is YFSETQ. V lost 2 bases and J lost 1; bases outside the gene matches: 3. The CDR3 bases are TGCGCCAGCAGCTTTAACAGGGGTTCCTACAATGAGCAGTTCTTC. Translating it yields CASSFNRGSYNEQFF.

This chain joins TRBV5-4 and TRBJ2-5, with TRBD1 matching 8 bases. The DNA end is more similar to TRBJ2-7, so the J call may be wrong. The CDR3 runs 15 residues. Germline lookup yields CDR1 SGHNT and CDR2 YYREEE (reference sequence). The DNA of the CDR3 is TGTGCCAGCAGCTATGGGGACAGGCCCTTTGGCGAGCAGTACTTC. This gives the protein CASSYGDRPFGEQYF.

This chain joins TRBV7-9 and TRBJ2-5; D is perhaps TRBD2 (5 bases). The germline V gene encodes CDR1 SEHNR and CDR2 FQNEAQ (reference sequence). This CDR3 comprises 15 residues. V lost 5 bases and J 4 bases, leaving 17 bases between the germline ends. The CDR3 region has the DNA TGTGCCAGCAGCGCGACCCTAGCCATAGGAGAGACCCAGTACTTC. Protein sequence: CASSATLAIGETQYF.

The V and J genes are TRBV27 and TRBJ1-5, with D unresolved. The CDR3 contains 14 residues. In germline, CDR1 is MNHEY, CDR2 SMNVEV (reference sequence). V dropped 5 bases and J dropped 0 bases, with 8 bases sitting between them. Here the CDR3 reads CASSILNSNQPQHF. CDR3 bases: TGTGCCAGCAGTATACTTAATAGCAATCAGCCCCAGCATTTT.

This clone was recorded a few times. The chain links TRBV3-1 (or the pseudogene TRBV3-2) to TRBJ2-7, with D hard to call. The germline V gene encodes CDR1 LGHDT and CDR2 YNNKEL (reference sequence). The CDR3 is 14 amino acids. V lost 1 base to trimming and J lost 3 bases, with 10 bases between them. CDR3: CASSQVRLVYEQYF. The CDR3 DNA sequence: TGTGCCAGCAGCCAAGTGCGGCTAGTCTACGAGCAGTACTTC.

The chain links TRBV24-1 to TRBJ2-5; the D gene is possibly TRBD1 (5 bases). Trimming took 5 bases from V and 13 from J, leaving 10 bases between them. In germline, CDR1 is KGHDR, CDR2 SFDVKD. CDR3 length: 10 amino acids. The CDR3 DNA follows: TGTGCCACCAGTGTTAGGGGTCGGTACTTC. Amino acid sequence: CATSVRGRYF.

This clone was seen only once. V and J are TRBV4-1 and TRBJ1-2, with a weak D call TRBD1 (5 bases). Germline CDR1 and CDR2: MGHRA and YSYEKL. Trimming removed 4 bases from V and 4 bases from J, with 22 bases in between. The CDR3 has 17 amino acids. The CDR3 region is CASSPTSTPGRAYGYTF. In DNA form, the CDR3 reads TGCGCCAGCAGCCCGACGTCAACCCCGGGCAGGGCCTATGGCTACACCTTC.

This clone was seen only once. The V call is TRBV24-1, the J call TRBJ2-5; a possible D gene is TRBD2 (7 bases). CDR1 and CDR2 from the germline V gene are KGHDR and SFDVKD. The CDR3 is made up of 15 amino acids. V was clipped by 3 bases and J by 7 bases, with 17 bases between them. The CDR3 spells CATSDPRGAPGTQYF. CDR3 bases: TGTGCCACCAGTGATCCACGGGGGGCCCCTGGGACCCAGTACTTC.

The genes are TRBV4-1 and TRBJ1-2, with a possible D match to TRBD1 (6 bases). This CDR3 comprises 16 residues. Trimming pared 1 base from V and 4 bases from J, leaving 16 bases between. Per the germline V gene, CDR1 is MGHRA and CDR2 is YSYEKL. The CDR3 DNA sequence: TGCGCCAGCAGCCAAGGGTTCGGACAGTCGGTCTATGGCTACACCTTC. It encodes CASSQGFGQSVYGYTF.

The chain combines TRBV4-2 with TRBJ2-1; TRBD1 agrees at 8 bases. This CDR3 spans 14 amino acids. V trimming: 0 bases; J trimming: 10 bases; junction bases outside the gene matches: 5. Per the germline V gene, CDR1 is LGHNA and CDR2 is YNFKEQ. CDR3 DNA sequence: TGTGCCAGCAGCCAAGATCTAAACAGGGGGGAGCAGTTCTTC. It specifies CASSQDLNRGEQFF.

The V and J genes are TRBV5-1 and TRBJ1-4; 7 bases map to TRBD1. This CDR3 is 18 amino acids long. Germline values: CDR1 SGHRS, CDR2 YFSETQ. The junction had 17 bases not matched to a gene; V was cut back by 1 base and J by 8 bases. The CDR3 reads CASSLWGIQGVKEEKLFF. CDR3 bases: TGCGCCAGCAGCTTGTGGGGTATCCAGGGGGTTAAGGAGGAAAAACTGTTTTTT.

About this clone: Sequence at one end of the junction differs from germline and may be a read error. The rearrangement joins TRBV2 to TRBJ1-3, with 7 bases lining up with TRBD1. Germline V CDR1 and CDR2: SNHLY, FYNNEI. The CDR3 sequence is 16 residues long. The CDR3 protein is CASSEARQGSGNTIYF. CDR3 coding DNA: TGTGCCAGCAGCGAAGCACGACAGGGCTCTGGAAACACCATATATTTT.

V is TRBV6-5 and J is TRBJ1-2, with 10 bases matching TRBD1. The ends lost 0 bases at V and 8 bases at J; junction bases unmatched: 6. Germline CDR1 MNHEY, CDR2 SVGAGI. This CDR3 region has 15 residues. Written as DNA, the CDR3 is TGTGCCAGCAGTTACTCGATATGGGACAGGGGCGGCTACACCTTC. It encodes CASSYSIWDRGGYTF.

This clone showed up just once. The genes are TRBV3-1 (or the pseudogene TRBV3-2) and TRBJ2-3, with a tentative D call TRBD2 (6 bases). V was pared by 0 bases and J by 7 bases, with 14 bases between. CDR1 and CDR2 (germline): LGHDT, YNNKEL (reference sequence). The CDR3 is made up of 15 amino acids. The CDR3 sequence is CASSQDLGGYYTQYF. The CDR3 nucleotides are TGTGCCAGCAGCCAAGATCTCGGGGGATACTATACGCAGTATTTT.

This clone was observed once. The rearrangement joins TRBV19 to TRBJ1-1, with a possible D match to TRBD1 (5 bases). Germline loops: CDR1 LNHDA, CDR2 SQIVND (reference sequence). Trimming cost V 1 base and J 1 base, with 13 bases left between them. The length of the CDR3 is 16 residues. The CDR3: CASSIGAGTGNTEAFF. CDR3 nucleotides: TGTGCCAGTAGTATAGGCGCCGGGACTGGGAACACTGAAGCTTTCTTT.

V usage is TRBV27 and J usage is TRBJ2-3, with D tentatively TRBD1 (6 bases). Trimming removed 5 bases at V and 6 bases at J, with 12 bases between. This CDR3 spans 13 amino acids. Germline V lookup: CDR1 MNHEY, CDR2 SMNVEV (reference sequence). The CDR3 sequence is CASSIRGLDTQYF. The CDR3 region has the DNA TGTGCCAGCAGTATCAGGGGTTTGGATACGCAGTATTTT.

This sequence joins TRBV14 and TRBJ1-1, with TRBD1 matching over 7 bases. CDR3 length: 15 residues. CDR1 and CDR2 from the germline V gene are SGHDN and FVKESK. The junction had 5 bases not matched to a gene; V was cut back by 0 bases and J by 4 bases. The CDR3 here is CASSQDRSGGTEAFF. The CDR3 DNA reads as TGTGCCAGCAGCCAAGATCGCTCAGGGGGCACTGAAGCTTTCTTT.

This chain connects TRBV7-2 to TRBJ1-2, with D perhaps matching TRBD1 (5 bases). The germline V gene encodes CDR1 SGHTA and CDR2 FQGNSA. Trimming took off 7 bases at V and 6 bases at J, with 21 bases between the two ends. The CDR3 consists of 15 residues. The CDR3 is CASTLNQGGGNGYTF. CDR3 coding DNA: TGTGCCAGCACGCTGAATCAGGGTGGGGGGAATGGCTACACCTTC.